The 3 T cell receptor beta chains below all came from one sample that was sequenced in a study of blood T cell repertoires in COVID-19. TCRdb keeps only in-frame clones here, not all; method: immunoSEQ multiplex PCR. The sample has approximately 230,000 clones; about 90% are singletons. Input material: PBMCs or T cells enriched from blood (not recorded which). These receptors were taken from a woman aged 18-30 years who had recovered from COVID-19.

The rearrangement joins TRBV5-1 to TRBJ2-2; 10 bases agree with TRBD2. The germline V gene has CDR1 SGHRS and CDR2 YFSETQ. This CDR3 spans 16 amino acids. Losses at the gene ends were 5 bases for V and 6 bases for J; bases not matched to a gene: 10. For the CDR3, the DNA is TGCGCCAGCAGGCCCGAGGTAGCGGGAGGCGCCGGGGAGCTGTTTTTT. It translates to CASRPEVAGGAGELFF.

The V gene is TRBV5-5, the J gene TRBJ2-7; 11 bases match TRBD1. In germline, CDR1 is SGHKS, CDR2 YYEKEE (reference sequence). CDR3 length: 16 residues. The V gene end was trimmed by 4 bases and the J gene end by 2 bases; junction bases not matched to a gene: 8. For the CDR3, the DNA is TGTGCCAGCAGCAGGGGGCCGGGACAGGGGGCCTACGAGCAGTACTTC. It translates to CASSRGPGQGAYEQYF. Looking up the rest from reference TRBV5-5 and TRBJ2-7 gives the full variable domain: DAGVTQSPTHLIKTRGQQVTLRCSPISGHKSVSWYQQVLGQGPQFIFQYYEKEERGRGNFPDRFSARQFPNYSSELNVNALLLGDSALYLCASSRGPGQGAYEQYFGPGTRLTVT.

The V call is TRBV12-3 or TRBV12-4, the J call TRBJ1-1; maybe TRBD1 (6 bases). V lost 6 bases and J lost 5, with 7 bases in between. The CDR3 extends over 11 amino acids. The CDR3 reads CASSQGTEAFF. The CDR3 bases are TGTGCCAGCAGCCAGGGGACTGAAGCTTTCTTT.